This T cell receptor (beta chain) was observed in a study of CD8+CD57+ T cells in acquired aplastic anemia listed by TCRdb under 2018. Regarding the research as a whole: DNA extracted from sorted CD4+ and CD8+ cells had a mean of about 3.3 ug, with a range of about 0.2 to 30 ug. Mean read counts for healthy donor samples were roughly 10 million for CD4+ cells and roughly 12 million for CD8+ cells.

As concerns this clonotype: Its antigen remains unidentified. Its ends do not fully match the called genes, so a read error is possible.

Broad study findings and their caveats: CD8+ Simpson's diversity did not differ significantly between patients and healthy controls (P=0.060). Although 25 to 30 CD8+ CDR3 sequences were shared by patients and controls, these sequences appeared highly expressed in patients and within the immunodominant clones of patients.

Genomic DNA served as template for TCR beta VDJ combination and CDR3 sequence profiling. TCR repertoire sequencing was run on an Illumina HiSeq 2000. The authors' pipeline ran thus. Repertoire assessment relied on Simpson's diversity index, CDR3 size and DJ length profiles, and TRBV/TRBJ rearrangement plots. The most abundant DNA sequence in the deep sequencing data was defined as the immunodominant clone. CDR3 amino acid sequences were screened for sharing across subjects and compared with published repertoires and the VDJdb database. The public reads were reanalyzed by TCRdb: fastp trimming at Q25, MiXCR alignment, in-frame beta chains only. Identical CDR3 protein sequences are pooled into one entry, listed with their most common genes and DNA. The V and J calls were not made by the authors but by TCRdb's processing. In this sample the table shows about 190,000 distinct CDR3 sequences, around 59% of which occur a single time. The ten top clones hold roughly 15% of the sample.

Looking up the germline V gene yields CDR1 MNHEY and CDR2 SVGAGI. The CDR3 holds 11 amino acids from the cysteine to the phenylalanine. Only the CDR3 region is kept as DNA, spanning 33 bases read in frame from base 1. In this study, sorted CD4+ and CD8+ T cells from the blood of healthy subjects and of severe aplastic anemia patients had their TCR repertoires deep-sequenced. Ficoll-Paque density gradient centrifugation was used to isolate peripheral blood mononuclear cells. Before DNA extraction, CD4+ and CD8+ T cells were sorted with FACS or magnetic beads. The receptor was isolated from a human donor in good health, serving as a control. The sample was sorted CD4+, CD8+, or CD8+CD57+ T cells (not recorded which) from PBMCs. Rearrangement joined TRBV6-5 to TRBJ2-3; the D gene cannot be resolved reliably. The CDR3 is CAISGADTQYF. The DNA sequence reads TGTGCCATCAGTGGAGCAGATACGCAGTATTTT.